Following are 18 T cell receptor beta chains from one sample sequenced in a study of cytomegalovirus exposure and HLA in healthy donors. The PCR used 60 Vbeta and 13 Jbeta primers. Produced via immunoSEQ multiplex PCR; TCRdb's table is partial and in-frame only. This table has about 140,000 clones, 73% appearing once. The sample was PBMCs. These receptors were obtained from a human donor in good health.

This chain links TRBV6-1 with TRBJ2-7; a possible D gene is TRBD1 (6 bases). The germline CDR1 and CDR2 sequences are MNHNS and SASEGT. The ends were cut back, 4 bases at V and 4 bases at J, with 11 bases in the middle. CDR3 length equals 13 residues. CDR3 protein: CASSGQGSYEQYF. The DNA of the CDR3 is TGTGCCAGCAGTGGGCAGGGGTCATACGAGCAGTACTTC.

CDR3 loop: CASSGPGVEQFF. As DNA, the CDR3 is TGTGCCAGCAGTGGCCCCGGGGTGGAGCAGTTCTTC. The rearrangement uses TRBV6-1 and TRBJ2-1, with D possibly TRBD2 on 5 matching bases. The CDR3 is made up of 12 amino acids. Trimming removed 4 bases at V and 10 bases at J, with 11 bases between. CDR1 MNHNS and CDR2 SASEGT come from the germline V gene.

The rearrangement links TRBV7-6 to TRBJ1-5; D unclear. Trimming shortened V by 3 bases and J by 3 bases, and 6 bases separated the two germline ends. CDR1 and CDR2 from the germline V gene are SGHVS and FNYEAQ. This CDR3 spans 13 amino acids. The DNA for the CDR3 is TGTGCCAGCAGCTTCTCAGACAATCAGCCCCAGCATTTT. It encodes CASSFSDNQPQHF.

The V call is TRBV6-6, the J call TRBJ1-1; D is ambiguous. V was pared by 1 base and J by 5 bases, with 8 bases between. Germline CDR1 and CDR2: MNHNY and SVGAGI (reference sequence). The CDR3 spans 13 residues. CDR3 sequence (DNA): TGTGCCAGCAGTTACTTAACAAAGACTGAAGCTTTCTTT. Translated: CASSYLTKTEAFF.

The CDR3 bases are TGTGCCAGCAGTGAAGAAACAGACAATGAAAAACTGTTTTTT. It encodes CASSEETDNEKLFF. This sequence joins TRBV25-1 and TRBJ1-4; D unresolved. The germline V gene has CDR1 MGHDK and CDR2 SYGVNS. V dropped 2 bases and J dropped 5 bases, with 9 bases sitting between them. The CDR3 spans 14 residues.

The chain uses TRBV29-1 and TRBJ1-1; possible D gene TRBD1, 6 bases. Germline CDR1 reads SQVTM; CDR2 reads ANQGSEA. V was clipped by 7 bases and J by 4 bases, with 13 bases between them. The CDR3 is made up of 12 amino acids. Here the CDR3 reads CSAGQQSTEAFF. The CDR3 region has the DNA TGCAGCGCTGGACAGCAAAGCACTGAAGCTTTCTTT.

A remark on this clone: The sample has other DNA sequences that encode this CDR3 too. The J gene is TRBJ1-2, the V gene TRBV6-6; D gene unclear. The length of the CDR3 is 14 residues. Trimming cost V 0 bases and J 2 bases, with 7 bases left between them. Germline assignment: CDR1 MNHNY and CDR2 SVGAGI (reference sequence). The CDR3 loop is CASSYSSRNYGYTF. The CDR3 DNA follows: TGTGCCAGCAGTTACTCGAGCCGGAACTATGGCTACACCTTC.

The CDR3 reads CASSTGQGTDTQYF. In DNA, the CDR3 is TGCGCCAGCAGCACGGGACAGGGGACAGATACGCAGTATTTT. The rearrangement uses TRBV5-1 and TRBJ2-3, with 10 positions matching TRBD1. The V segment lost 4 bases and the J segment 3 bases; nucleotides outside the gene matches: 2. Germline-derived CDR1 and CDR2 are SGHRS and YFSETQ. The CDR3 extends over 14 amino acids.

The chain joins TRBV20-1 to TRBJ1-4; D is ambiguous. The CDR3 sequence is 11 residues long. V lost 6 bases and J 8 bases, leaving 10 bases between the germline ends. Per the germline V gene, CDR1 is DFQATT and CDR2 is SNEGSKA (reference sequence). Written as DNA, the CDR3 is TGCAGTGCCTCCTTCAGGGAAAAACTGTTTTTT. Translation gives CSASFREKLFF.

The chain joins TRBV29-1 to TRBJ2-3; the D gene is possibly TRBD1 (5 bases). CDR1 is SQVTM, CDR2 ANQGSEA, per germline. The CDR3 is 12 amino acids. The V end was cut by 7 bases, the J end by 2 bases, with 10 bases between. The CDR3 sequence: CSGHRLTDTQYF. The CDR3 coding sequence is TGCAGCGGGCACAGGCTCACAGATACGCAGTATTTT.

The chain couples TRBV28 to TRBJ1-2, with TRBD1 matching 7 bases. The V gene's germline CDR1 is MDHEN and CDR2 SYDVKM. The trim removed 6 bases at V and 3 bases at J, leaving 4 bases unmatched. This CDR3 is 13 amino acids long. The CDR3 spells CASSPQGYYGYTF. Here the CDR3 DNA reads TGTGCCAGCAGCCCACAGGGGTACTATGGCTACACCTTC.

This clone was seen a single time. This chain links TRBV28 with TRBJ2-7; 8 bases line up with TRBD1. This CDR3 is 13 amino acids long. The germline gives CDR1 MDHEN, CDR2 SYDVKM. Trimming cost V 6 bases and J 2 bases; bases outside gene matches: 3. The CDR3 DNA sequence: TGTGCCAGCAGGATCAGGGGGCCCTACGAGCAGTACTTC. Translation gives CASRIRGPYEQYF. Combining the CDR3 with reference TRBV28 and TRBJ2-7 gives the whole variable domain DVKVTQSSRYLVKRTGEKVFLECVQDMDHENMFWYRQDPGLGLRLIYFSYDVKMKEKGDIPEGYSVSREKKERFSLILESASTNQTSMYLCASRIRGPYEQYFGPGTRLTVT.

The chain couples TRBV7-8 to TRBJ2-5; 9 bases are shared with TRBD1. This CDR3 spans 15 amino acids. The J segment lost 5 bases and the V segment lost 1 base, leaving 5 bases of the junction unmatched. Germline V CDR1 and CDR2: SGHVS, FQNEAQ. Here the CDR3 DNA reads TGTGCCAGCAGCTTAGGACAGGGGGTGTCGGAGACCCAGTACTTC. Translation gives CASSLGQGVSETQYF.

In its sample, this clone was seen a few times. V is TRBV28 and J is TRBJ2-1, with D unclear. Trimming removed 4 bases at V and 3 bases at J, with 4 bases between. CDR1 is MDHEN, CDR2 SYDVKM, per germline. The CDR3 is made up of 12 amino acids. In nucleotides, the CDR3 is TGTGCCAGCAGTTACAACTACAATGAGCAGTTCTTC. Amino acids: CASSYNYNEQFF.

In this sample, this clone turned up a few times. V is TRBV7-8 and J is TRBJ1-2; D is unclear. Germline V gene data show CDR1 as SGHVS and CDR2 as FQNEAQ. This CDR3 spans 16 amino acids. V gave up 1 base and J gave up 4 bases, with 16 bases separating them. The CDR3 spells CASSLDGGGLAYGYTF. DNA of the CDR3: TGTGCCAGCAGCTTAGACGGTGGAGGTTTAGCCTATGGCTACACCTTC. Using reference TRBV7-8 and TRBJ1-2 for the parts outside the CDR3, the full variable domain is GAGVSQSPRYKVAKRGQDVALRCDPISGHVSLFWYQQALGQGPEFLTYFQNEAQLDKSGLPSDRFFAERPEGSVSTLKIQRTQQEDSAVYLCASSLDGGGLAYGYTFGSGTRLTVV.

In its sample, this clone was seen a few times. J is TRBJ2-1 and V is TRBV5-1, with a tentative D call TRBD2 (5 bases). Germline V gives CDR1 SGHRS, CDR2 YFSETQ. The CDR3 spans 14 residues. V gave up 5 bases and J gave up 8 bases, with 17 bases separating them. The CDR3 protein is CASSSLSAGDEQFF. For the CDR3, the DNA is TGCGCCAGCAGTTCTCTCTCCGCGGGCGATGAGCAGTTCTTC. Looking up the rest from reference TRBV5-1 and TRBJ2-1 gives the full variable domain: KAGVTQTPRYLIKTRGQQVTLSCSPISGHRSVSWYQQTPGQGLQFLFEYFSETQRNKGNFPGRFSGRQFSNSRSEMNVSTLELGDSALYLCASSSLSAGDEQFFGPGTRLTVL.

The rearrangement links TRBV19 to TRBJ2-5, with D hard to call. In germline, CDR1 is LNHDA, CDR2 SQIVND (reference sequence). V gave up 0 bases and J gave up 0 bases, with 8 bases separating them. There are 15 residues in the CDR3. Here the CDR3 DNA reads TGTGCCAGTAGTATAGATTTCAGGTACCAAGAGACCCAGTACTTC. This sequence encodes CASSIDFRYQETQYF.

V is TRBV6-5 and J is TRBJ1-2; TRBD1 matches at 8 bases. CDR3 length: 14 amino acids. Germline values: CDR1 MNHEY, CDR2 SVGAGI. With V trimmed by 5 bases and J by 7 bases, 9 bases remained unmatched. In DNA, the CDR3 is TGTGCCAGCAGTGACAGAAGGACAGGGACTGGCTACACCTTC. Amino acids: CASSDRRTGTGYTF.